This T cell receptor beta chain was sequenced during a study of cytomegalovirus exposure and HLA in healthy donors. Study-wide results and limits: The investigators catalogued 150 to 200 TCR beta chains as cytomegalovirus-associated. Exclusion applied to some V segments, including TRBV6-2 and TRBV6-3, as they were indistinguishable. Association of a missense DCLRE1C variant with TCR beta V- and J-gene trimming was reported in a later analysis. Relative to the approximately 670-donor mean, N-insertions were reportedly fewer in an Asian-associated ancestry cluster in a later analysis.

Primers included in the PCR were 60 Vbeta and 13 Jbeta primers. TCRdb's table, derived via immunoSEQ multiplex PCR, lists solely in-frame clones and lacks some. In the table there are around 190,000 clones, about 83% of which are singletons. The table lists this clone with a few counts. Antigen: not known. V lost 4 bases, J lost 7 bases, and 11 bases lay in between. The CDR3 loop spans 12 amino acids. Germline V gene lookup returns CDR1 SGHKS and CDR2 YYEKEE (reference sequence). This chain uses TRBV5-5 with TRBJ1-1; D is unresolved. Sequencing used PBMCs. This receptor was obtained from a man in his forties in good health and CMV-seropositive. CDR3 bases: TGTGCCAGCAGCCCCTCCCTCGTTGAAGCTTTCTTT. This translates into CASSPSLVEAFF.